One T cell receptor (beta chain) is described in this entry. V lost 4 bases and J lost 0, with 10 bases in between. There are 14 residues in the CDR3. Germline V gene data show CDR1 as SGHRS and CDR2 as YFSETQ. This record belongs to a study of CD8 T cells in ankylosing spondylitis. One entry per CDR3 protein results from TCRdb running MiXCR on the 5' RACE reads. Altogether fewer than 250,000 distinct CDR3 sequences are present, more than 25% being singletons, with the ten largest covering approximately 4.6%. This TCR was sampled from a male donor with ankylosing spondylitis or in good health (not recorded which). The sample comprised blood, either unsorted or a sorted T cell fraction (not recorded which). The gene calls are TRBV5-1 and TRBJ1-1; D is ambiguous. Here the CDR3 DNA reads TGCGCCAGCAGCCTGAATTTCCTGAACACTGAAGCTTTCTTT. Protein product: CASSLNFLNTEAFF.